This T cell receptor (beta chain) appears in the sequencing data of a study of tissue T cells after allogeneic stem cell transplantation. As for the study in general: Smaller viable blood or marrow samples skipped sorting for direct DNA extraction. Whole-study results and caveats: The patient cohort was small and clinically heterogeneous, with limited sampling depth.

As to this clone: Its target is not known.

Trimming left V 0 bases short and J 3 bases short, with 11 bases between. Germline V CDR1 and CDR2: LGHNA, YNFKEQ. The CDR3 totals 16 residues. CDR3 sequences, V/J genes, frequencies and template counts came from survey-depth TCRbeta sequencing. TCRdb's copy holds only in-frame clones and misses some; the assay was immunoSEQ multiplex PCR. The sample consists of 28,000 or so clones, more than 80% of them appearing once. This receptor was obtained from a male donor older than 55 who later had graft-versus-host disease after an allogeneic stem cell transplant. The V and J genes are TRBV4-2 and TRBJ2-2; maybe TRBD2 (5 bases). Specimen: blood, collected before transplantation. Here the CDR3 reads CASSQDPGSYTGELFF. CDR3 in DNA: TGTGCCAGCAGCCAAGATCCGGGGAGCTACACCGGGGAGCTGTTTTTT.